This T cell receptor beta chain was found in a study of cytomegalovirus exposure and HLA in healthy donors. Primers: 60 Vbeta forward and 13 Jbeta reverse. Sequenced by immunoSEQ multiplex PCR; TCRdb stores in-frame clones only, minus some. The table has 150,000 or so clones, over 60% seen once. In germline, CDR1 is MGHRA, CDR2 YSYEKL. This CDR3 has 17 residues. The junction had 7 bases not matched to a gene; V was cut back by 1 base and J by 3 bases. Sequenced input: PBMCs. The chain has TRBV4-1 and TRBJ1-3; 9 positions match TRBD1. The source is a woman aged 18-29 years in good health and CMV-seronegative. CDR3 sequence (DNA): TGCGCCAGCAGCCAAGTCCCGGGACAGGGTTTTGGAAACACCATATATTTT. Protein sequence: CASSQVPGQGFGNTIYF.